The rows below give T cell receptor beta chains drawn from one sample of a study of blood T cells in healthy people across ages. TCRdb ran MiXCR on the 5' RACE reads and lists one entry per CDR3 protein. The table lists fewer than 800,000 distinct CDR3 sequences, 49% of them singletons. Sequencing was done on a sample of blood. The receptors here all came from a woman aged 60-75 years in good health. The CDR3 runs from the conserved cysteine through the conserved F or W. The order of the fields is clone size, CDR3 length, D gene, V gene, J gene, CDR3 protein, CDR3 DNA. D genes are given only for firm matches. Expanded clones get a size class; other rows say once, few or many, or leave the size out.

abundance: -; len: 15; d_gene: TRBD2; v_gene: TRBV5-8; j_gene: TRBJ2-7; CDR3aa: CASSFGLAGRYEQYF; CDR3nt: TGTGCCAGCAGCTTCGGACTAGCGGGCCGCTACGAGCAGTACTTC
abundance: few; len: 17; d_gene: TRBD2; v_gene: TRBV12-3/TRBV12-4; j_gene: TRBJ2-6; CDR3aa: CASVPPSGISGANVLTF; CDR3nt: TGTGCCAGCGTACCACCTAGCGGGATCTCTGGGGCCAACGTCCTGACTTTC
abundance: few; len: 14; d_gene: TRBD1; v_gene: TRBV12-3/TRBV12-4; j_gene: TRBJ2-5; CDR3aa: CASREQGFQETQYF; CDR3nt: TGTGCCAGCCGGGAACAGGGGTTCCAAGAGACCCAGTACTTC
abundance: -; len: 15; d_gene: -; v_gene: TRBV28; j_gene: TRBJ2-5; CDR3aa: CASSSPPGIQETQYF; CDR3nt: TGTGCCAGCAGTTCGCCCCCGGGGATACAAGAGACCCAGTACTTC
abundance: -; len: 12; d_gene: TRBD1; v_gene: TRBV29-1; j_gene: TRBJ1-1; CDR3aa: CSVGGTGVEAFF; CDR3nt: TGCAGCGTTGGAGGGACAGGGGTTGAAGCTTTCTTT
abundance: -; len: 14; d_gene: -; v_gene: TRBV20-1; j_gene: TRBJ1-5; CDR3aa: CSARETGRSQPQHF; CDR3nt: TGCAGTGCTAGAGAAACAGGGCGGTCTCAGCCCCAGCATTTT
abundance: -; len: 13; d_gene: TRBD1; v_gene: TRBV27; j_gene: TRBJ1-2; CDR3aa: CASSPTGEYGYTF; CDR3nt: TGTGCCAGCAGTCCGACAGGGGAATACGGCTACACCTTC
abundance: -; len: 15; d_gene: TRBD1; v_gene: TRBV7-2; j_gene: TRBJ2-7; CDR3aa: CASSSYRDRAYEQYF; CDR3nt: TGTGCCAGCAGCTCGTACCGGGACAGGGCCTACGAGCAGTACTTC
abundance: -; len: 15; d_gene: TRBD2; v_gene: TRBV28; j_gene: TRBJ2-1; CDR3aa: CASSPTSGRVHEQFF; CDR3nt: TGTGCCAGCAGCCCTACTAGCGGGAGGGTTCATGAGCAGTTCTTC
abundance: -; len: 13; d_gene: -; v_gene: TRBV2; j_gene: TRBJ2-5; CDR3aa: CASSERDRETQYF; CDR3nt: TGTGCCAGCAGTGAGAGGGATAGGGAGACCCAGTACTTC
abundance: few; len: 15; d_gene: TRBD2; v_gene: TRBV20-1; j_gene: TRBJ2-1; CDR3aa: CSASRLAGGVPEQFF; CDR3nt: TGCAGTGCTAGCCGCCTAGCGGGAGGAGTCCCCGAGCAGTTCTTC
abundance: -; len: 16; d_gene: -; v_gene: TRBV3-1; j_gene: TRBJ2-1; CDR3aa: CASSQDGPGSYNEQFF; CDR3nt: TGTGCCAGCAGCCAAGATGGCCCAGGCTCCTACAATGAGCAGTTCTTC
abundance: -; len: 14; d_gene: TRBD1; v_gene: TRBV4-2; j_gene: TRBJ1-2; CDR3aa: CASGTGVPNYCYTF; CDR3nt: TGTGCCAGCGGAACAGGGGTACCAAACTATTGCTACACCTTC
abundance: -; len: 14; d_gene: TRBD1; v_gene: TRBV5-1; j_gene: TRBJ1-4; CDR3aa: CASASGTVNEKLFF; CDR3nt: TGCGCCAGCGCCAGCGGGACAGTGAATGAAAAACTGTTTTTT
abundance: -; len: 17; d_gene: TRBD1; v_gene: TRBV4-3; j_gene: TRBJ2-5; CDR3aa: CASSQESPGTGGETQYF; CDR3nt: TGCGCCAGCAGCCAAGAAAGCCCCGGGACAGGGGGCGAGACCCAGTACTTC
abundance: -; len: 15; d_gene: TRBD2; v_gene: TRBV7-2; j_gene: TRBJ2-3; CDR3aa: CASSFVGTSGDTQYF; CDR3nt: TGTGCCAGCAGCTTTGTAGGTACTAGCGGAGATACGCAGTATTTT
abundance: -; len: 13; d_gene: -; v_gene: TRBV7-9; j_gene: TRBJ1-1; CDR3aa: CASSSHPQGVAFF; CDR3nt: TGTGCCAGCAGCTCTCACCCCCAGGGCGTAGCTTTCTTT
abundance: few; len: 14; d_gene: -; v_gene: TRBV7-2; j_gene: TRBJ2-5; CDR3aa: CASSLRPRGETQYF; CDR3nt: TGTGCCAGCAGCTTGAGGCCCCGAGGGGAGACCCAGTACTTC
abundance: -; len: 13; d_gene: -; v_gene: TRBV29-1; j_gene: TRBJ1-1; CDR3aa: CSVDPQGGTEAFF; CDR3nt: TGCAGCGTTGATCCCCAGGGAGGCACTGAAGCTTTCTTT
abundance: few; len: 15; d_gene: TRBD1; v_gene: TRBV5-1; j_gene: TRBJ2-7; CDR3aa: CASSLDDRASYEQYF; CDR3nt: TGCGCCAGCAGCTTGGATGACAGGGCGAGTTACGAGCAGTACTTC
abundance: -; len: 15; d_gene: -; v_gene: TRBV7-2; j_gene: TRBJ1-2; CDR3aa: CASSLIGAESYGYTF; CDR3nt: TGTGCCAGCAGCTTAATAGGGGCCGAGAGCTATGGCTACACCTTC
abundance: few; len: 13; d_gene: -; v_gene: TRBV20-1; j_gene: TRBJ2-3; CDR3aa: CSASRSSTDTQYF; CDR3nt: TGCAGTGCTAGCCGGAGTAGCACAGATACGCAGTATTTT
abundance: -; len: 14; d_gene: -; v_gene: TRBV29-1; j_gene: TRBJ2-7; CDR3aa: CSVEVEGTSYEQYF; CDR3nt: TGCAGCGTTGAAGTTGAAGGGACGTCCTACGAGCAGTACTTC
abundance: -; len: 15; d_gene: -; v_gene: TRBV7-9; j_gene: TRBJ2-7; CDR3aa: CASSLFRRGDYEQYF; CDR3nt: TGTGCCAGCAGCTTATTCCGGAGGGGTGACTACGAGCAGTACTTC
abundance: few; len: 15; d_gene: -; v_gene: TRBV6-1; j_gene: TRBJ1-2; CDR3aa: CASSEKTGTVSGYTF; CDR3nt: TGTGCCAGCAGTGAAAAAACCGGGACTGTGAGTGGCTACACCTTC
abundance: -; len: 14; d_gene: -; v_gene: TRBV6-2/TRBV6-3; j_gene: TRBJ2-5; CDR3aa: CASSYRWWDETQYF; CDR3nt: TGTGCCAGCAGTTATAGGTGGTGGGACGAGACCCAGTACTTC
abundance: few; len: 13; d_gene: -; v_gene: TRBV7-3; j_gene: TRBJ1-1; CDR3aa: CASSLTMNTEAFF; CDR3nt: TGTGCCAGCAGCTTAACGATGAACACTGAAGCTTTCTTT
abundance: -; len: 14; d_gene: TRBD1; v_gene: TRBV9; j_gene: TRBJ1-3; CDR3aa: CASSVTGTGNTIYF; CDR3nt: TGTGCCAGCAGCGTGACAGGGACCGGAAACACCATATATTTT
abundance: many; len: 14; d_gene: TRBD2; v_gene: TRBV7-9; j_gene: TRBJ2-7; CDR3aa: CASSVSGVLYEQYF; CDR3nt: TGTGCCAGCAGCGTTAGCGGGGTCCTCTACGAGCAGTACTTC
abundance: -; len: 14; d_gene: -; v_gene: TRBV12-3/TRBV12-4; j_gene: TRBJ2-5; CDR3aa: CASSQGTTQETQYF; CDR3nt: TGTGCCAGCAGTCAGGGGACTACTCAAGAGACCCAGTACTTC
abundance: many; len: 15; d_gene: -; v_gene: TRBV2; j_gene: TRBJ1-6; CDR3aa: CASSAGTTSFSPLHF; CDR3nt: TGTGCCAGCAGTGCCGGGACAACGTCCTTTTCACCCCTCCACTTT
abundance: -; len: 15; d_gene: -; v_gene: TRBV4-3; j_gene: TRBJ2-1; CDR3aa: CASSQADRDTNEQFF; CDR3nt: TGCGCCAGCAGCCAAGCGGACCGGGACACCAATGAGCAGTTCTTC
abundance: -; len: 12; d_gene: TRBD1; v_gene: TRBV29-1; j_gene: TRBJ2-5; CDR3aa: CSVDGQGAEQYF; CDR3nt: TGCAGCGTTGATGGGCAGGGGGCAGAGCAGTACTTC
abundance: few; len: 12; d_gene: TRBD1; v_gene: TRBV29-1; j_gene: TRBJ1-2; CDR3aa: CSVGAGGGGYTF; CDR3nt: TGCAGCGTTGGGGCAGGGGGAGGCGGCTACACCTTC
abundance: -; len: 16; d_gene: -; v_gene: TRBV15; j_gene: TRBJ2-1; CDR3aa: CATSREGRLSYNEQFF; CDR3nt: TGTGCCACCAGCAGAGAGGGGAGACTCTCCTACAATGAGCAGTTCTTC
abundance: -; len: 14; d_gene: -; v_gene: TRBV21-1; j_gene: TRBJ2-7; CDR3aa: CASSNRRVSYEQYF; CDR3nt: TGTGCCAGCAGCAATCGTAGGGTCTCCTACGAGCAGTACTTC
abundance: few; len: 15; d_gene: TRBD1; v_gene: TRBV12-3/TRBV12-4; j_gene: TRBJ1-2; CDR3aa: CASSLAPGGGYGYTF; CDR3nt: TGTGCCAGCAGTTTAGCGCCAGGGGGCGGCTATGGCTACACCTTC
abundance: few; len: 16; d_gene: TRBD1; v_gene: TRBV4-2; j_gene: TRBJ2-7; CDR3aa: CASSQDWGQISYEQYF; CDR3nt: TGTGCCAGCAGCCAAGATTGGGGACAGATCTCCTACGAGCAGTACTTC
abundance: few; len: 15; d_gene: -; v_gene: TRBV20-1; j_gene: TRBJ2-1; CDR3aa: CSATLGFGATNEQFF; CDR3nt: TGCAGTGCTACATTAGGTTTTGGGGCTACAAATGAGCAGTTCTTC
abundance: -; len: 15; d_gene: TRBD1; v_gene: TRBV6-1; j_gene: TRBJ2-5; CDR3aa: CASSEDRGNQETQYF; CDR3nt: TGTGCCAGCAGTGAGGACAGGGGGAACCAAGAGACCCAGTACTTC
abundance: -; len: 15; d_gene: -; v_gene: TRBV4-2; j_gene: TRBJ2-5; CDR3aa: CASSQVSAEQETQYF; CDR3nt: TGTGCCAGCAGCCAAGTATCAGCGGAACAAGAGACCCAGTACTTC
abundance: few; len: 18; d_gene: -; v_gene: TRBV11-1; j_gene: TRBJ2-5; CDR3aa: CASSHPQGPAALQETQYF; CDR3nt: TGTGCCAGCAGCCACCCTCAGGGACCAGCAGCGTTACAAGAGACCCAGTACTTC
abundance: -; len: 16; d_gene: -; v_gene: TRBV7-9; j_gene: TRBJ2-7; CDR3aa: CASSLLGGGLSYEQYF; CDR3nt: TGTGCCAGCAGCTTACTCGGAGGCGGCCTCTCCTACGAGCAGTACTTC
abundance: -; len: 18; d_gene: TRBD2; v_gene: TRBV6-2/TRBV6-3; j_gene: TRBJ2-3; CDR3aa: CASSYSTSGVSSTDTQYF; CDR3nt: TGTGCCAGCAGTTACTCGACTAGCGGGGTTTCGAGCACAGATACGCAGTATTTT
abundance: -; len: 15; d_gene: TRBD2; v_gene: TRBV20-1; j_gene: TRBJ2-7; CDR3aa: CSAPNSGRMAYEQYF; CDR3nt: TGCAGTGCTCCTAATAGCGGGAGGATGGCCTACGAGCAGTACTTC
abundance: few; len: 14; d_gene: TRBD1; v_gene: TRBV9; j_gene: TRBJ2-7; CDR3aa: CASSPRDRAHEQYF; CDR3nt: TGTGCCAGTTCCCCCCGGGACAGGGCCCACGAGCAGTACTTC
abundance: -; len: 17; d_gene: TRBD2; v_gene: TRBV11-2; j_gene: TRBJ2-4; CDR3aa: CASSFRGLAGAKNIQYF; CDR3nt: TGTGCCAGCAGCTTCCGTGGACTAGCGGGGGCCAAAAACATTCAGTACTTC
abundance: -; len: 13; d_gene: TRBD1; v_gene: TRBV20-1; j_gene: TRBJ1-2; CDR3aa: CSARGATGGGYTF; CDR3nt: TGCAGTGCTAGAGGAGCGACAGGGGGCGGCTACACCTTC
abundance: -; len: 16; d_gene: TRBD2; v_gene: TRBV5-5; j_gene: TRBJ2-1; CDR3aa: CASSTTWRGVYNEQFF; CDR3nt: TGTGCCAGCAGCACTACCTGGCGGGGGGTCTACAATGAGCAGTTCTTC
abundance: -; len: 13; d_gene: TRBD2; v_gene: TRBV20-1; j_gene: TRBJ2-5; CDR3aa: CSPSGREGETQYF; CDR3nt: TGCAGTCCCTCCGGGAGGGAGGGAGAGACCCAGTACTTC
abundance: -; len: 14; d_gene: -; v_gene: TRBV5-5; j_gene: TRBJ1-2; CDR3aa: CASSLGQTSAGYTF; CDR3nt: TGTGCCAGCAGCTTGGGGCAGACCTCGGCCGGCTACACCTTC